A single sample gave rise to the 10 T cell receptor beta chains below, sequenced in a study of early T cells in non-severe SARS-CoV-2 infection. Via MiXCR, TCRdb re-called the 5' RACE reads, giving one row per CDR3 protein. The repertoire holds some 37,000 distinct CDR3 sequences, with approximately 10% as singletons. Sequencing used whole blood. The source is an adult who was a healthcare worker with PCR-confirmed SARS-CoV-2 infection or an uninfected control (not recorded which).

The chain combines TRBV18 with TRBJ1-5; 12 bases line up with TRBD1. V trimming: 0 bases; J trimming: 5 bases; junction bases outside the gene matches: 2. The CDR3 is 16 residues long. Germline V gives CDR1 KGHSH, CDR2 LQKENI. The CDR3 sequence is CASSPPGQGADQPQHF. The CDR3 bases are TGTGCCAGCTCACCACCGGGACAGGGGGCCGATCAGCCCCAGCATTTT.

V and J are TRBV21-1 and TRBJ2-1. TRBV21-1 is tagged as a pseudogene. CDR3 length: 16 amino acids. CDR3 protein: CASSTAGHEPLNEQFF. The DNA of the CDR3 is TGTGCCAGCAGCACAGCGGGGCACGAACCTCTCAATGAGCAGTTCTTC.

This clonotype was counted a few times. The J gene is TRBJ2-1, the V gene TRBV29-1, with unresolved D. This CDR3 region has 10 residues. V lost 7 bases to trimming and J lost 9 bases, with 10 bases between them. Germline V gene lookup returns CDR1 SQVTM and CDR2 ANQGSEA. CDR3 amino acids: CSALDGEQFF. CDR3 in DNA: TGCAGCGCCCTTGACGGTGAGCAGTTCTTC.

In this sample, this clonotype turned up a few times. J is TRBJ2-7 and V is TRBV7-2, with TRBD1 matching over 8 bases. Germline V gene lookup returns CDR1 SGHTA and CDR2 FQGNSA. This CDR3 region has 15 residues. The V gene end was trimmed by 0 bases and the J gene end by 2 bases; junction bases not matched to a gene: 3. CDR3 nucleotides: TGTGCCAGCAGCTTAGCGGGGACAGGCCCCTACGAGCAGTACTTC. Translated, it gives CASSLAGTGPYEQYF.

The chain has TRBV6-1 and TRBJ1-3; a possible D gene is TRBD1 (5 bases). The CDR3 is made up of 17 amino acids. V was trimmed by 5 bases and J by 3 bases, leaving 20 bases between them. Germline V CDR1 and CDR2: MNHNS, SASEGT. CDR3 nucleotide sequence: TGTGCCAGCAGTCCAACAGGCCTCAACTACTTTGGAAACACCATATATTTT. It codes for CASSPTGLNYFGNTIYF.

The chain combines TRBV7-9 with TRBJ1-4; no definite D call. V lost 1 base, J lost 3 bases, and 15 bases lay in between. The germline CDR1 and CDR2 sequences are SEHNR and FQNEAQ (reference sequence). There are 17 residues in the CDR3. CDR3 nucleotide sequence: TGTGCCAGCAGCTTAGGGCCCTCGGGGAGCCCTAATGAAAAACTGTTTTTT. Translated, it gives CASSLGPSGSPNEKLFF.

Ten or more counts support this clonotype. One end of the junction does not line up with germline, which may come from a read error. The chain combines TRBV12-3 or TRBV12-4 with TRBJ1-2; no definite D call. The CDR3 length is 12 residues. The CDR3 protein is CASRLGPYGYTF. In DNA form, the CDR3 reads TGTGCCAGCAGGTTAGGACCGTATGGCTACACCTTC.

This chain uses TRBV11-2 with TRBJ2-2, with D maybe TRBD1 (6 bases). Germline V gene lookup returns CDR1 SGHAT and CDR2 FQNNGV. The CDR3 totals 15 residues. V gave up 3 bases and J gave up 3 bases, with 11 bases separating them. The CDR3 bases are TGTGCCAGCAGCTTTGCACAGGGTTACACCGGGGAGCTGTTTTTT. As protein: CASSFAQGYTGELFF.

This clonotype was detected a few times. This sequence joins TRBV29-1 and TRBJ1-1; tentatively, D is TRBD1 (6 bases). The length of the CDR3 is 15 residues. CDR1 is SQVTM and CDR2 is ANQGSEA in the germline V gene. The V end lost 3 bases, the J end lost 0 bases, and 14 bases lay between the germline ends. CDR3 bases: TGCAGCGTTGATGTGGGGGCGCGGATGAACACTGAAGCTTTCTTT. Protein: CSVDVGARMNTEAFF.

The sample holds many counts of this clonotype. The V and J genes are TRBV6-1 and TRBJ1-1; 7 bases map to TRBD1. With 6 bases clipped from V and 5 bases from J, the junction kept 6 bases outside the gene matches. Germline V gives CDR1 MNHNS, CDR2 SASEGT. The CDR3 consists of 13 residues. The CDR3 loop reads CASSGDRETEAFF. The CDR3 DNA is TGTGCCAGCAGCGGAGACAGGGAGACTGAAGCTTTCTTT.